This section outlines one T cell receptor (beta chain) sequence together with its context. What it binds is not known. TCRdb reanalysed the 5' RACE reads using MiXCR and keeps one entry per CDR3 protein. Of more than 300,000 distinct CDR3 sequences in the sample, roughly 6.8% were seen once. The CDR3 length is 17 residues. J gave up 0 bases and V 4 bases, and 9 bases lay outside the gene matches. The germline gives CDR1 LGHNA, CDR2 YSLEER. The record originates from a study of T cells after yellow fever vaccination. General study points: Reappearance after the booster was seen for most primary-vaccination clones, at roughly 96% CD4 and around 90% CD8.

The chain uses TRBV4-3 and TRBJ1-1; 9 bases are shared with TRBD1. The sequencing used PBMCs, collected roughly 47 days after the first yellow fever vaccination. The TCR sequence derives from a man aged 18 to 30 who received the YFV17D yellow fever vaccine. CDR3 sequence reads: CASSLEDRGGMNTEAFF. In nucleotides, the CDR3 is TGCGCCAGCAGCCTGGAGGACAGGGGCGGAATGAACACTGAAGCTTTCTTT.